This TCR beta chain was identified in a study of cytomegalovirus exposure and HLA in healthy donors. From germline, CDR1 is MDHEN and CDR2 SYDVKM. After removal of 6 bases from V and 3 bases from J, the junction contained 10 bases not matched to a gene. This CDR3 comprises 16 residues. Findings and limits, study-wide: A list of approximately 150 TCR beta chains associated with cytomegalovirus was given. The finding came from a later analysis; first-cohort TCR clusters tended to co-occur in the approximately 120 validation repertoires.

Of note for this clone: Its antigen is currently unknown.

Assay: immunoSEQ multiplex PCR; the TCRdb copy retains only in-frame clones and omits some. The sample holds 110,000 to 150,000 clones, approximately 94% seen once. The source of this sequence is a man between 18 and 29 years old in good health and CMV-seropositive. Specimen: PBMCs. V and J are TRBV28 and TRBJ2-1; 8 nucleotides match TRBD2. The CDR3 region is CASRPAASGFYNEQFF. The CDR3 bases are TGTGCCAGCAGACCTGCCGCTAGCGGGTTCTACAATGAGCAGTTCTTC.